This TCR beta chain was sequenced in a study of OX40 agonist ivuxolimab in advanced cancers. This CDR3 is 15 amino acids long. Per the germline V gene, CDR1 is MGHRA and CDR2 is YSYEKL. V gave up 6 bases and J gave up 1 base, with 13 bases separating them. Data came from immunoSEQ multiplex PCR; TCRdb stores just in-frame clones and leaves some out. The sample contains 20,000 to 25,000 clones, just over 85% of which appear only once. With autoimmune disease history or systemic immunosuppression, patients were excluded. Peripheral blood came from all dose cohorts at three timepoints. Comments on this clone: Its antigen is as yet unknown.

Findings and limits, study-wide: Researchers report that CD8+ T cells had, on average, more expanded clones than CD4+. Clonal expansion was seen in CD4+ and CD8+ blood T cells by week 6 at 0.1 to 3.0 mg/kg.

Sequencing used CD4+ or CD8+ T cells sorted from blood, obtained in a trial of the OX40 agonist ivuxolimab. The chain joins TRBV4-1 to TRBJ2-1; either TRBD1 or TRBD2 may fit D (5 bases each). The origin of this receptor is an adult with an advanced solid tumor such as melanoma, head and neck, liver or kidney cancer. This chain's CDR3 is CASSRDRPSYNEQFF. The CDR3 nucleotides read TGCGCCAGCAGTCGGGACCGGCCTTCCTACAATGAGCAGTTCTTC.